This TCR beta chain derives from a study of monozygotic twins with cystic fibrosis. The V end was cut by 5 bases, the J end by 8 bases, with 18 bases between. CDR1 SGHAT and CDR2 FQNNGV come from the germline V gene. The CDR3 has 14 residues. The table came from immunoSEQ multiplex PCR; TCRdb's copy has only in-frame clones and leaves some out. Altogether fewer than 30,000 clones are present, about nine tenths being singletons, with the ten largest covering around 0.56%. Sequencing was carried out using blood. V gene TRBV11-2 combines with J gene TRBJ1-2, with D maybe TRBD1 (5 bases). The receptor was derived from a girl aged 2-10 years with cystic fibrosis. For the CDR3, the DNA is TGTGCCAGCAGCCCTGTTCGGGGGTCGAGCGGCTACACCTTC. Translated, it gives CASSPVRGSSGYTF.